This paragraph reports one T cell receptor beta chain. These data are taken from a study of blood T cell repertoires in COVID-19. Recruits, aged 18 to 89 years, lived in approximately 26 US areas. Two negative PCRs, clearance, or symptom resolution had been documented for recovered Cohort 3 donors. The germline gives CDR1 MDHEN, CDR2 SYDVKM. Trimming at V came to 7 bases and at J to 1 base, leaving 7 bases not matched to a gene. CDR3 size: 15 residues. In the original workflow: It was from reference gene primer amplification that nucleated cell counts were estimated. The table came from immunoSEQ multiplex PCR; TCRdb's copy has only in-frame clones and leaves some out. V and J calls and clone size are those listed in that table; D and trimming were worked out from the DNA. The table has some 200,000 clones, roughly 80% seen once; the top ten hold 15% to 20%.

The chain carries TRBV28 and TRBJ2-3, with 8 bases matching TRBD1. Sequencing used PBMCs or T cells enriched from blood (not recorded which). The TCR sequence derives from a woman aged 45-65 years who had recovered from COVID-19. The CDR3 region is CASTRGQARTDTQYF. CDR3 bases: TGTGCCAGCACCCGGGGACAGGCCCGCACAGATACGCAGTATTTT. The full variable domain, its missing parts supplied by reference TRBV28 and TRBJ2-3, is DVKVTQSSRYLVKRTGEKVFLECVQDMDHENMFWYRQDPGLGLRLIYFSYDVKMKEKGDIPEGYSVSREKKERFSLILESASTNQTSMYLCASTRGQARTDTQYFGPGTRLTVL.